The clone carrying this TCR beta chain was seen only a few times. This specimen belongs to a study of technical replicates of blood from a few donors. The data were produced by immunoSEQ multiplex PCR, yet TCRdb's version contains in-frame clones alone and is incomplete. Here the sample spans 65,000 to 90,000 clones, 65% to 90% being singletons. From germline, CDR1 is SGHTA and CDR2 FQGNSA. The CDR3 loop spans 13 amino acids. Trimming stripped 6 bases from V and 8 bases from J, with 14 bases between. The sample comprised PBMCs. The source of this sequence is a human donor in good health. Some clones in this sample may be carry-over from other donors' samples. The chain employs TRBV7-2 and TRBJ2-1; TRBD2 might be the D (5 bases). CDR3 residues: CASRYTSRDEQFF. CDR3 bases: TGTGCCAGCAGATACACTAGTAGGGATGAGCAGTTCTTC.